This T cell receptor (beta chain) was obtained from a study of blood T cells in healthy people across ages. Whole-study context: About one barcoded beta molecule per two T cells came from capture by template switching. General study points: A strong correlation between TCR beta diversity and naive T cell percentage was seen.

In the case of this clonotype: Its antigen is not known.

The CDR3 totals 13 residues. V was trimmed by 1 base and J by 5 bases, leaving 3 bases between them. The V gene's germline CDR1 is LGHNA and CDR2 YSLEER. Donors each provided approximately 9.6 milliliters of peripheral blood. A second PCR, run for about 7 to 11 cycles, used a sample-barcoded 5' primer plus a J-beta primer mix. Tags on each cDNA molecule came from a template-switch adaptor with 12 random nucleotides. TCRdb redid the calling of the 5' RACE reads with MiXCR, one entry per CDR3 protein. Of some 1,500,000 distinct CDR3 sequences in the sample, approximately 42% are singletons; the top ten hold around 4%.

The sequence came from a woman aged 18-29 years in good health. The sequenced sample consisted of blood. The genes are TRBV4-3 and TRBJ1-6; D is unresolved. The CDR3 DNA reads TGCGCCAGCAGCCAAGGCCATAATTCACCCCTCCACTTT. This codes for CASSQGHNSPLHF.